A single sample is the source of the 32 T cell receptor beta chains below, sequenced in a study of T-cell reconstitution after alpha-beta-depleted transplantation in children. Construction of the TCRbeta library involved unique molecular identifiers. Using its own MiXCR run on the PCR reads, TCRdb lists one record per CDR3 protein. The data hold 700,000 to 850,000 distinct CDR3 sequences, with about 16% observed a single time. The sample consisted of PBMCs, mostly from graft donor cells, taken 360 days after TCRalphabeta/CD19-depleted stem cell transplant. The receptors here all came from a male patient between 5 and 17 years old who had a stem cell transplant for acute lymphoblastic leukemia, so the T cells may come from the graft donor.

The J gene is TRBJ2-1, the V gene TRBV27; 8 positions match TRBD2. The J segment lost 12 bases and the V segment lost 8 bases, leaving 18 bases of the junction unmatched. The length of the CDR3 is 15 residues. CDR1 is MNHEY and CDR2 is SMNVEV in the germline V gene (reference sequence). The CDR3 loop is CASEGAGVTSGGQFF. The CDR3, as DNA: TGTGCCAGCGAGGGAGCGGGAGTTACCTCGGGGGGGCAGTTCTTC.

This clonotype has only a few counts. The CDR3 spells CASRVGLAGAEQYF. CDR3 DNA: TGTGCCAGCAGGGTGGGACTAGCGGGAGCCGAGCAGTACTTC. This rearrangement joins TRBV5-6 to TRBJ2-7; 14 positions agree with TRBD2. The CDR3 contains 14 residues. J gave up 6 bases and V 5 bases, and 4 bases lay outside the gene matches. CDR1 and CDR2 (germline): SGHDT, YYEEEE.

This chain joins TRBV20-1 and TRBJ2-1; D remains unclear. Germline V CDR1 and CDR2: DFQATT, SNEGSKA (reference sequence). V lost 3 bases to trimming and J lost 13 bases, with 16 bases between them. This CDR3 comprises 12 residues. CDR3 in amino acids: CSASSGPRTQFF. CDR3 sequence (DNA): TGCAGTGCTAGCTCTGGGCCCCGGACCCAGTTCTTC.

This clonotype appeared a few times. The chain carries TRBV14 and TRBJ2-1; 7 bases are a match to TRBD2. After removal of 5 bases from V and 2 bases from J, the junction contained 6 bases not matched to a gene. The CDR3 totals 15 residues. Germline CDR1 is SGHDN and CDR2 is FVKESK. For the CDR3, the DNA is TGTGCCAGCAGCAGTACTAGCGTCCCCTACAATGAGCAGTTCTTC. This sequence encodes CASSSTSVPYNEQFF.

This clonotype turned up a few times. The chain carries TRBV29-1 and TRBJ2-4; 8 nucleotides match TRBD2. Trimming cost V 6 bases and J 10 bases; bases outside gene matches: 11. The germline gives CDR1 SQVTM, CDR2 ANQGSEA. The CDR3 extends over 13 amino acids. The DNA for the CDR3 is TGCAGCGTCCCGGGACTAGGGAACCGGATTCAGTACTTC. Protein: CSVPGLGNRIQYF.

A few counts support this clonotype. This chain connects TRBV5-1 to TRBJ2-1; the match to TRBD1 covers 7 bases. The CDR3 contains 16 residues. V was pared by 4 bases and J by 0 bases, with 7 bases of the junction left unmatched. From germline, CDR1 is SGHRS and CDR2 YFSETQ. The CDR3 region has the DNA TGCGCCAGCAGCGATAGACAGGGCCGCTCCTACAATGAGCAGTTCTTC. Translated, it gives CASSDRQGRSYNEQFF. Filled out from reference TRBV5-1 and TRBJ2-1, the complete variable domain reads KAGVTQTPRYLIKTRGQQVTLSCSPISGHRSVSWYQQTPGQGLQFLFEYFSETQRNKGNFPGRFSGRQFSNSRSEMNVSTLELGDSALYLCASSDRQGRSYNEQFFGPGTRLTVL.

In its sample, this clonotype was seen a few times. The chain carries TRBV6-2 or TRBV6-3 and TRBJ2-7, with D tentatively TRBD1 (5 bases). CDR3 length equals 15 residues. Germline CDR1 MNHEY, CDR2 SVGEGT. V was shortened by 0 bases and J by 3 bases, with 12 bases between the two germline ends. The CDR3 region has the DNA TGTGCCAGCAGTTACTCGAACGGACACCACTACGAGCAGTACTTC. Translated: CASSYSNGHHYEQYF.

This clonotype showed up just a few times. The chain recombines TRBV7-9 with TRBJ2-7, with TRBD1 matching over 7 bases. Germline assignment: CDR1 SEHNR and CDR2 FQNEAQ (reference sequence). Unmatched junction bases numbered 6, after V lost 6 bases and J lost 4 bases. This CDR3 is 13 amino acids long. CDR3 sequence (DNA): TGTGCCAGCAGACCGGACAGGATGTACGAGCAGTACTTC. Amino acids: CASRPDRMYEQYF. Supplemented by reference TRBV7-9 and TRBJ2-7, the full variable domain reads DTGVSQNPRHKITKRGQNVTFRCDPISEHNRLYWYRQTLGQGPEFLTYFQNEAQLEKSRLLSDRFSAERPKGSFSTLEIQRTEQGDSAMYLCASRPDRMYEQYFGPGTRLTVT.

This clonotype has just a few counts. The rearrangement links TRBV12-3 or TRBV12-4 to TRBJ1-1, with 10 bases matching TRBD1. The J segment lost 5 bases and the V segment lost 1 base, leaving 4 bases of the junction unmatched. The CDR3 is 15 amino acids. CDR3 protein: CASSLGQGAVTEAFF. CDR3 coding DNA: TGTGCCAGCAGTTTAGGACAGGGGGCGGTGACTGAAGCTTTCTTT.

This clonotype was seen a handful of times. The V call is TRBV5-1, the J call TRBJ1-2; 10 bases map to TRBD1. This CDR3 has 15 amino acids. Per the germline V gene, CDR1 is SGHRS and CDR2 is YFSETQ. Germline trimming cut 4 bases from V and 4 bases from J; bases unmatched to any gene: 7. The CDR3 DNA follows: TGCGCCAGCAGCACAGACAGGGGGCTAGGCTATGGCTACACCTTC. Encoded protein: CASSTDRGLGYGYTF.

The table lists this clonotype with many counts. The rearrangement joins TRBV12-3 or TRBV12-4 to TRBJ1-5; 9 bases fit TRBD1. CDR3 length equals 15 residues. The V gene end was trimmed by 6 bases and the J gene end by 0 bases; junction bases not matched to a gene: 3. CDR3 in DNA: TGTGCCAGCAGATTACAGGGGGCTAGCAATCAGCCCCAGCATTTT. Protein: CASRLQGASNQPQHF.

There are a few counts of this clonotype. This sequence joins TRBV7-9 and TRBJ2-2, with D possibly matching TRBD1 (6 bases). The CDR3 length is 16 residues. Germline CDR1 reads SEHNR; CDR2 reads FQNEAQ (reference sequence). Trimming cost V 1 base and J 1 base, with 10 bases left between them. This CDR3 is CASSLEGTRNTGELFF. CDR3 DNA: TGTGCCAGCAGCTTAGAAGGGACACGGAACACCGGGGAGCTGTTTTTT.

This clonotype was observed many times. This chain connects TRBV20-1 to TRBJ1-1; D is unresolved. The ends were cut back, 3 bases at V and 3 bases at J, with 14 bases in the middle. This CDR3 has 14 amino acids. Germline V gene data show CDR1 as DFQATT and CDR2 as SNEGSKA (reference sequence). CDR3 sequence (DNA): TGCAGTGCTAGGAGAGGTAGCTTCGACACTGAAGCTTTCTTT. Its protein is CSARRGSFDTEAFF.

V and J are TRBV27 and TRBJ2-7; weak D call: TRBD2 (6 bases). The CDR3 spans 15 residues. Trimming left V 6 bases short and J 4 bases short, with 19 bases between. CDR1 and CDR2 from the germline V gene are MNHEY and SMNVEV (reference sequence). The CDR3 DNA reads TGTGCCAGCAGGGCGGAGGGTGAAATGGATTACGAGCAGTACTTC. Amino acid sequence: CASRAEGEMDYEQYF.

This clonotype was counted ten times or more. CDR3 DNA sequence: TGTGCCAGCAGCACCTCGGCGGGGACAGCGAACACCGGGGAGCTGTTTTTT. It specifies CASSTSAGTANTGELFF. This chain connects TRBV7-8 to TRBJ2-2, with a possible D match to TRBD1 (7 bases). The length of the CDR3 is 17 residues. Germline CDR1 is SGHVS and CDR2 is FQNEAQ. V dropped 5 bases and J dropped 0 bases, with 16 bases sitting between them.

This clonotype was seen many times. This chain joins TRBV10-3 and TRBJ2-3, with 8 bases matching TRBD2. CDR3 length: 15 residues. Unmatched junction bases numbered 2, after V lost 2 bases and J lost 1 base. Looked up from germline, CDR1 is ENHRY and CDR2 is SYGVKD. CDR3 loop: CAISEGLAGTDTQYF. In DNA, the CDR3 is TGTGCCATCAGTGAGGGACTAGCCGGCACAGATACGCAGTATTTT.

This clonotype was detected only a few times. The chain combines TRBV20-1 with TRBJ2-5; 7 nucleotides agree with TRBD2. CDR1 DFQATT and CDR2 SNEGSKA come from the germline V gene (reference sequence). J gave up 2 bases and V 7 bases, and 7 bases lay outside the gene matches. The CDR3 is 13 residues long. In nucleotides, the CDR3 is TGCAGTGTTTCGCCTAGCGGTCAAGAGACCCAGTACTTC. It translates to CSVSPSGQETQYF.

CDR3 residues: CASSYGVLYEQYF. The CDR3 coding sequence is TGTGCCAGCAGTTATGGGGTCTTGTACGAGCAGTACTTC. This sequence joins TRBV6-5 and TRBJ2-7; no clear D. The CDR3 is made up of 13 amino acids. Trimming shortened V by 3 bases and J by 4 bases, and 10 bases separated the two germline ends. Germline-derived CDR1 and CDR2 are MNHEY and SVGAGI.

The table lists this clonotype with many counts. CDR3 in DNA: TGTGCCAGCAGCTCGGACAGGGTCTACGAGCAGTACTTC. Protein: CASSSDRVYEQYF. The V gene is TRBV7-9, the J gene TRBJ2-7; 8 positions match TRBD1. V shed 4 bases, J shed 3 bases, and the junction held 2 bases outside the gene matches. The CDR3 runs 13 residues. CDR1 and CDR2 from the germline V gene are SEHNR and FQNEAQ (reference sequence).

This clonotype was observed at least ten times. As DNA, the CDR3 is TGCAGCGTGCCCTGGCGTGGGGGCACTGAAGCTTTCTTT. Residues: CSVPWRGGTEAFF. The chain carries TRBV29-1 and TRBJ1-1; perhaps TRBD1 as D (5 bases). Trimming left V 6 bases short and J 4 bases short, with 15 bases between. The germline V gene encodes CDR1 SQVTM and CDR2 ANQGSEA. This CDR3 is built from 13 residues.

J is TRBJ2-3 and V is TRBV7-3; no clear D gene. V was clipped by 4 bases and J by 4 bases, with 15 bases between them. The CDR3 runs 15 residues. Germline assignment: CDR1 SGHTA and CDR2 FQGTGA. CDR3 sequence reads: CASSSLLVNPDTQYF. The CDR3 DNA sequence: TGTGCCAGCAGCTCTCTCTTAGTGAACCCAGATACGCAGTATTTT.

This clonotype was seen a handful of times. DNA of the CDR3: TGCAGCGTCCAGGGTCCCGCGACGTACAATGAGCAGTTCTTC. Its protein product is CSVQGPATYNEQFF. The rearrangement joins TRBV29-1 to TRBJ2-1; the D gene is possibly TRBD1 (5 bases). With 6 bases removed from V and 4 bases from J, the gap between germline ends came to 16 bases. CDR1 is SQVTM, CDR2 ANQGSEA, per germline. This CDR3 comprises 14 residues.

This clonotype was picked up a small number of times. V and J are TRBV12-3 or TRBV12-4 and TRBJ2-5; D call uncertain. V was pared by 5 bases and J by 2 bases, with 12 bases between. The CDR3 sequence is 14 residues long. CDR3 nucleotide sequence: TGTGCCAGCAGTAATTTACTGGAACAAGAGACCCAGTACTTC. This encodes CASSNLLEQETQYF.

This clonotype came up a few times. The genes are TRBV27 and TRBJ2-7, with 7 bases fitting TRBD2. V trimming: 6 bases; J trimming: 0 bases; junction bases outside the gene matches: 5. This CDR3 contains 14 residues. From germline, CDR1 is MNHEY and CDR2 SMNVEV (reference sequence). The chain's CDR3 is CASRQAGSSYEQYF. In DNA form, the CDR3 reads TGTGCCAGCAGGCAAGCGGGGAGCTCCTACGAGCAGTACTTC.

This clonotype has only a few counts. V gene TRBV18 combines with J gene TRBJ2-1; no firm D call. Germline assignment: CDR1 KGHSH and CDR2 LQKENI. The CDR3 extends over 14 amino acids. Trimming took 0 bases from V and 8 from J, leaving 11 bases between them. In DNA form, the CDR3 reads TGTGCCAGCTCACCACCCGGACCGGTTGATGAGCAGTTCTTC. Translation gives CASSPPGPVDEQFF.

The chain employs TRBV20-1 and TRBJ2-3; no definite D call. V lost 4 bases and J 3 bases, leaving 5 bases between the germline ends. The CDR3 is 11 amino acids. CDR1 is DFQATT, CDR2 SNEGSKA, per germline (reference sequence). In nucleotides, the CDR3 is TGCAGTGCTACCCAGACAGATACGCAGTATTTT. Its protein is CSATQTDTQYF.

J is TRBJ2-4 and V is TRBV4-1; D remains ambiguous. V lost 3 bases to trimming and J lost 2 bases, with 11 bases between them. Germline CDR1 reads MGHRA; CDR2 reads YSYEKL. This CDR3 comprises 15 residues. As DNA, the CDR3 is TGCGCCAGCAGCCACCTTTACAAATCCAAAAACATTCAGTACTTC. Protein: CASSHLYKSKNIQYF.

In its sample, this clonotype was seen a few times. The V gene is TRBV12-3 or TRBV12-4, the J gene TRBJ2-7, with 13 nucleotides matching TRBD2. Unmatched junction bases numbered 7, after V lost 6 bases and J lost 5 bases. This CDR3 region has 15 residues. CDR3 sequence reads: CASSPTSGRAHEQYF. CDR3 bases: TGTGCCAGCAGCCCAACTAGCGGGAGGGCCCACGAGCAGTACTTC.

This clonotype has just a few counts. CDR3 sequence: CASSLRVTEQYF. The CDR3 DNA sequence: TGTGCCAGCAGTTTGAGGGTTACCGAGCAGTACTTC. V gene TRBV12-3 or TRBV12-4 combines with J gene TRBJ2-7, with D perhaps TRBD2 (5 bases). The CDR3 covers 12 residues. V was cut by 3 bases and J by 6 bases, with 9 bases left in between.

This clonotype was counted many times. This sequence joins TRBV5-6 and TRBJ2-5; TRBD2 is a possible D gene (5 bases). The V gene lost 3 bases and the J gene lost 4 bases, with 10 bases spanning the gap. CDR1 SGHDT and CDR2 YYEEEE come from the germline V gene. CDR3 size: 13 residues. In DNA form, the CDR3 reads TGTGCCAGCAGCTGGACTCGCCGAGAGACCCAGTACTTC. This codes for CASSWTRRETQYF.

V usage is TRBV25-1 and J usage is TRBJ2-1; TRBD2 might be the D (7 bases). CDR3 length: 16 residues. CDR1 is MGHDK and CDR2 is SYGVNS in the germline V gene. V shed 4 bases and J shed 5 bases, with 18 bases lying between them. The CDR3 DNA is TGTGCCAGCAGTGCCCTGGGGGCGGGAGTGAACAATGAGCAGTTCTTC. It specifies CASSALGAGVNNEQFF.

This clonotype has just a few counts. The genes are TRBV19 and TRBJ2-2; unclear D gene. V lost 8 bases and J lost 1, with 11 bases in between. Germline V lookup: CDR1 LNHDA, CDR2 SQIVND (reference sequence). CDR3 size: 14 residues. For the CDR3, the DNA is TGTGCCAGTGGCTACTACAGGAACACCGGGGAGCTGTTTTTT. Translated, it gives CASGYYRNTGELFF.